This T cell receptor (beta chain) was sequenced in a study of shared clonotypes between healthy human individuals. Study-wide points: When compared with the clonotypes that were shared by all four sorted-subset donors, the non-shared clonotypes turned out to have lower generation probabilities.

The assay ran at deep level. Assay used: immunoSEQ multiplex PCR; TCRdb lists only in-frame clones, some missing. Here the sample spans some 1 million clones, around 76% being singletons. CDR3 size: 14 residues. Germline loops: CDR1 MDHEN, CDR2 SYDVKM. V was clipped by 5 bases and J by 6 bases; unmatched bases: 5. On this clone itself: The target antigen is unknown.

The origin of this receptor is a man between 18 and 29 years old in good health. The sequenced sample consisted of memory CD4+ T cells sorted from blood. Subset given: CD45RA-negative fraction. The chain is built from TRBV28 and TRBJ1-5; 9 bases match TRBD1. DNA for the CDR3: TGTGCCAGCAGTACGACAGGGGGGCGTCAGCCCCAGCATTTT. Encoded protein: CASSTTGGRQPQHF.